These 22 T cell receptor beta chains were sequenced from one sample in a study of blood T cell repertoires in COVID-19. Generated by immunoSEQ multiplex PCR, the TCRdb table keeps only in-frame clones and is missing some. The table shows 150,000 to 200,000 clones, with more than 70% occurring only once. The sequenced material came from peripheral blood. These TCRs come from a woman in her sixties with acute or convalescent COVID-19.

V usage is TRBV5-1 and J usage is TRBJ2-1; 16 nucleotides align to TRBD2. Germline V CDR1 and CDR2: SGHRS, YFSETQ. After removal of 0 bases from V and 8 bases from J, the junction contained 8 bases not matched to a gene. The CDR3 extends over 18 amino acids. CDR3 sequence: CASSLEGLAGGPRYEQFF. CDR3 bases: TGCGCCAGCAGCTTGGAGGGACTAGCGGGAGGGCCAAGGTATGAGCAGTTCTTC.

Written as DNA, the CDR3 is TGTGCCAGCAAGCGCACAGATACGCAGTATTTT. Translated, it gives CASKRTDTQYF. V usage is TRBV6-6 and J usage is TRBJ2-3; no definite D call. Germline V gene lookup returns CDR1 MNHNY and CDR2 SVGAGI (reference sequence). With 7 bases removed from V and 1 base from J, the gap between germline ends came to 3 bases. The CDR3 is 11 residues long.

The chain links TRBV5-1 to TRBJ2-3; 15 bases are shared with TRBD2. CDR3 size: 17 residues. V shed 0 bases, J shed 5 bases, and the junction held 4 bases outside the gene matches. In germline, CDR1 is SGHRS, CDR2 YFSETQ. In DNA form, the CDR3 reads TGCGCCAGCAGCTTGGCCAGGGGACTAGCGGGAGGAGATACGCAGTATTTT. Amino acid sequence: CASSLARGLAGGDTQYF.

V usage is TRBV5-1 and J usage is TRBJ2-5; TRBD2 matches at 11 bases. The CDR3 has 14 residues. Trimming at V came to 4 bases and at J to 5 bases, leaving 4 bases not matched to a gene. Germline assignment: CDR1 SGHRS and CDR2 YFSETQ. The CDR3 bases are TGCGCCAGCAGCCCGGGACTAGCGGCGGAGACCCAGTACTTC. Translating gives CASSPGLAAETQYF.

This clone was observed once. This sequence joins TRBV11-2 and TRBJ1-6, with D unclear. The germline V and J ends were trimmed by 4 bases and 10 bases, with 14 bases remaining between them. Per germline, CDR1 SGHAT and CDR2 FQNNGV. The length of the CDR3 is 14 residues. In DNA, the CDR3 is TGTGCCAGCAGCTCTAGAGATGTTCGCTCACCCCTCCACTTT. It is translated as CASSSRDVRSPLHF.

The chain joins TRBV18 to TRBJ1-4, with 8 bases that match TRBD1. The CDR3 is 15 residues long. Germline lookup yields CDR1 KGHSH and CDR2 LQKENI. Trimming took 3 bases from V and 8 from J; bases not matched to a gene: 8. The DNA for the CDR3 is TGTGCCAGCTCACCGAATCAGGGGGCGGGAGAAAAACTGTTTTTT. The encoded protein is CASSPNQGAGEKLFF.

J is TRBJ1-6 and V is TRBV5-6; D not certain. The germline CDR1 and CDR2 sequences are SGHDT and YYEEEE. Trimming pared 4 bases from V and 7 bases from J, leaving 18 bases between. This CDR3 comprises 16 residues. The CDR3 DNA reads TGTGCCAGCAGCCGAGGAGGCCAGCGGCAGAATTCACCCCTCCACTTT. Protein product: CASSRGGQRQNSPLHF. Full variable domain (outside the CDR3, taken from reference TRBV5-6 and TRBJ1-6): DAGVTQSPTHLIKTRGQQVTLRCSPKSGHDTVSWYQQALGQGPQFIFQYYEEEERQRGNFPDRFSGHQFPNYSSELNVNALLLGDSALYLCASSRGGQRQNSPLHFGNGTRLTVT.

This clone was observed a few times. V and J are TRBV2 and TRBJ1-6, with D hard to call. The V end lost 2 bases, the J end lost 14 bases, and 16 bases lay between the germline ends. Germline V gene lookup returns CDR1 SNHLY and CDR2 FYNNEI. This CDR3 comprises 14 residues. The CDR3 spells CASSELVGRRTLHF. In DNA, the CDR3 is TGTGCCAGCAGTGAACTGGTCGGCCGGAGGACCCTCCACTTT.

Details on this clone: Additional DNA sequences in this sample encode the identical CDR3. The rearrangement links TRBV10-3 to TRBJ2-7, with TRBD1 identical over 7 bases. The junction had 3 bases not matched to a gene; V was cut back by 2 bases and J by 5 bases. CDR3 length equals 13 residues. The germline gives CDR1 ENHRY, CDR2 SYGVKD. CDR3 region: CAISERGQDEQYV. Written as DNA, the CDR3 is TGTGCCATCAGTGAGCGCGGACAGGACGAGCAGTACGTC.

This rearrangement joins TRBV30 to TRBJ2-3, with a weak D call TRBD1 (6 bases). The CDR3 is made up of 13 amino acids. Trimming removed 5 bases from V and 2 bases from J, with 11 bases in between. Germline V gene data show CDR1 as GTSNPN and CDR2 as SVGIG (reference sequence). The CDR3 loop is CAWGGQNTDTQYF. As DNA, the CDR3 is TGTGCCTGGGGAGGACAGAACACAGATACGCAGTATTTT.

V usage is TRBV19 and J usage is TRBJ2-3; 10 nucleotides agree with TRBD2. The germline V gene has CDR1 LNHDA and CDR2 SQIVND (reference sequence). The V segment lost 6 bases and the J segment 2 bases; nucleotides outside the gene matches: 8. CDR3 size: 16 residues. DNA of the CDR3: TGTGCCAGTAGCCCCTCCCTAGCGGGAGCCACAGATACGCAGTATTTT. This codes for CASSPSLAGATDTQYF.

This chain connects TRBV6-5 to TRBJ1-1; no clear D. Trimming took 5 bases from V and 6 from J, leaving 13 bases between them. The CDR3 covers 13 residues. Germline lookup yields CDR1 MNHEY and CDR2 SVGAGI. The CDR3 nucleotides are TGTGCCAGCAGTCCCGGGGATGGGTCTGAAGCTTTCTTT. Its translation is CASSPGDGSEAFF.

DNA of the CDR3: TGTGCCAGCAGCTCCGGGGGTTTCTATGGCTACACCTTC. The encoded protein is CASSSGGFYGYTF. The rearrangement links TRBV7-2 to TRBJ1-2; possibly TRBD1 for D (5 bases). This CDR3 contains 13 residues. Germline values: CDR1 SGHTA, CDR2 FQGNSA. Trimming removed 4 bases at V and 4 bases at J, with 10 bases between. Full variable domain (outside the CDR3, taken from reference TRBV7-2 and TRBJ1-2): GAGVSQSPSNKVTEKGKDVELRCDPISGHTALYWYRQSLGQGLEFLIYFQGNSAPDKSGLPSDRFSAERTGGSVSTLTIQRTQQEDSAVYLCASSSGGFYGYTFGSGTRLTVV.

The J gene is TRBJ1-1, the V gene TRBV19; D may be TRBD1 (5 bases). The CDR3 covers 13 residues. The germline CDR1 and CDR2 sequences are LNHDA and SQIVND (reference sequence). The ends were cut back, 4 bases at V and 1 base at J, with 7 bases in the middle. This CDR3 is CASSTQGNTEAFF. The CDR3 DNA sequence: TGTGCCAGTAGTACCCAGGGGAACACTGAAGCTTTCTTT. The variable domain in full, with the rest retrieved from reference TRBV19 and TRBJ1-1, is DGGITQSPKYLFRKEGQNVTLSCEQNLNHDAMYWYRQDPGQGLRLIYYSQIVNDFQKGDIAEGYSVSREKKESFPLTVTSAQKNPTAFYLCASSTQGNTEAFFGQGTRLTVV.

This chain uses TRBV30 with TRBJ2-3; perhaps TRBD2 as D (5 bases). This CDR3 has 15 amino acids. CDR1 is GTSNPN and CDR2 is SVGIG in the germline V gene (reference sequence). Trimming pared 2 bases from V and 0 bases from J, leaving 12 bases between. CDR3 DNA sequence: TGTGCCTGGAGTCGGGATAGAGGTAGCACAGATACGCAGTATTTT. Protein product: CAWSRDRGSTDTQYF.

V and J are TRBV6-5 and TRBJ1-1; D uncertain. The CDR3 spans 12 residues. V lost 5 bases and J lost 11, with 15 bases in between. In germline, CDR1 is MNHEY, CDR2 SVGAGI. The CDR3 sequence: CASSQNKISAFF. DNA for the CDR3: TGTGCCAGCAGTCAGAACAAGATTTCGGCTTTCTTT.

This clone was counted once. The chain has TRBV28 and TRBJ1-6, with D hard to call. The CDR3 consists of 17 residues. The V end was cut by 5 bases, the J end by 7 bases, with 21 bases between. The germline gives CDR1 MDHEN, CDR2 SYDVKM. This CDR3 reads CASSDPPPQVSNSPLHF. CDR3 bases: TGTGCCAGCAGTGACCCCCCCCCGCAGGTTTCCAATTCACCCCTCCACTTT.

The chain carries TRBV18 and TRBJ2-1, with D perhaps matching TRBD2 (6 bases). Germline lookup yields CDR1 KGHSH and CDR2 LQKENI. V was trimmed by 2 bases and J by 9 bases, leaving 14 bases between them. This CDR3 has 14 residues. This CDR3 reads CASSPVPGGSEQFF. CDR3 DNA: TGTGCCAGCTCACCAGTGCCAGGAGGGAGTGAGCAGTTCTTC.

The V gene is TRBV3-1 (or the pseudogene TRBV3-2), the J gene TRBJ1-1, with D unclear. The CDR3 is made up of 12 amino acids. Germline V CDR1 and CDR2: LGHDT, YNNKEL (reference sequence). Deletions cut 1 base from V and 7 bases from J, with 7 bases between. CDR3 DNA sequence: TGTGCCAGCAGCCAAGTGCACGGTGAAGCTTTCTTT. Its translation: CASSQVHGEAFF.

The chain couples TRBV15 to TRBJ2-3; 10 bases are a match to TRBD2. This CDR3 is built from 20 residues. The J segment lost 0 bases and the V segment lost 0 bases, leaving 12 bases of the junction unmatched. Germline lookup yields CDR1 LNHNV and CDR2 YYDKDF (reference sequence). CDR3 bases: TGTGCCACCAGCAGAGATATGAGGACTAGCGGATCCTCTAGCACAGATACGCAGTATTTT. Amino acid sequence: CATSRDMRTSGSSSTDTQYF.

The rearrangement joins TRBV28 to TRBJ2-1; perhaps TRBD2 as D (6 bases). V was shortened by 7 bases and J by 0 bases, with 10 bases between the two germline ends. This CDR3 region has 14 residues. From germline, CDR1 is MDHEN and CDR2 SYDVKM. The CDR3 loop reads CASIAGSSYNEQFF. In nucleotides, the CDR3 is TGTGCCAGCATTGCGGGGAGCTCCTACAATGAGCAGTTCTTC. The whole variable domain, remainder taken from reference TRBV28 and TRBJ2-1, is DVKVTQSSRYLVKRTGEKVFLECVQDMDHENMFWYRQDPGLGLRLIYFSYDVKMKEKGDIPEGYSVSREKKERFSLILESASTNQTSMYLCASIAGSSYNEQFFGPGTRLTVL.

V usage is TRBV6-1 and J usage is TRBJ2-1; unclear D gene. Deletions cut 3 bases from V and 6 bases from J, with 6 bases between. This CDR3 is built from 12 residues. Germline V gene sequence: CDR1 MNHNS, CDR2 SASEGT. CDR3 residues: CASSDQVNEQFF. For the CDR3, the DNA is TGTGCCAGCAGTGATCAGGTCAATGAGCAGTTCTTC.